This entry is about one T cell receptor (beta chain). Its specificity is unknown. The sample comes from a study of follicular helper T cells after annual influenza vaccination. Whole-study context: For some subjects, blood spans the 2013-2014, 2014-2015 and 2015-2016 annual vaccinations. Study-level results: Just about 9.5-21% of cells analyzed had recovered productive TCRB sequences. Recurrent ICOS+CD38+ cTfh clonotypes included tetramer and AIM influenza-specific ones.

TCRB was sequenced at Survey level resolution. Only in-frame clones appear in the TCRdb table, and some are missing; sequencing was by immunoSEQ multiplex PCR. The data contain 5,000 to 7,500 clones, 75% to 90% of them seen just once; the ten biggest clones take up around 0.54%. The CDR3 sequence is 12 residues long. Germline CDR1 is MNHEY and CDR2 is SVGAGI. With V trimmed by 6 bases and J by 9 bases, 7 bases remained unmatched. Described time point: 2015-2016 season, 7 days after influenza vaccination. The V call is TRBV6-5, the J call TRBJ2-5, with 7 nucleotides matching TRBD2. The TCR was taken from an adult who received the influenza vaccine. Sample: CXCR5- memory CD4+ T cells sorted from blood, taken 7 days after influenza vaccination. CDR3 residues: CASSTSVGSQYF. CDR3 in DNA: TGTGCCAGCAGCACTAGCGTAGGGTCCCAGTACTTC.